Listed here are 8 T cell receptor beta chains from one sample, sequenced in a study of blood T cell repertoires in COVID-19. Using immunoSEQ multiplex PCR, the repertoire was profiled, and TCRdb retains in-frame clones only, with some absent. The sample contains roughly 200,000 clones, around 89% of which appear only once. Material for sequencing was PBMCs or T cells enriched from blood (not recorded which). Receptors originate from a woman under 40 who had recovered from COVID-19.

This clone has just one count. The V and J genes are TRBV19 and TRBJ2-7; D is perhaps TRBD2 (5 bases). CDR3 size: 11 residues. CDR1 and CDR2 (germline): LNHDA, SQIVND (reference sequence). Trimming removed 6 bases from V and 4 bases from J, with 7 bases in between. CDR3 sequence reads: CASRDSYEQYF. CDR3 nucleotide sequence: TGTGCCAGTAGGGACTCTTACGAGCAGTACTTC.

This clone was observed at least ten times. CDR3 amino acids: CASSQAAGEGGLFSEQFF. The CDR3 coding sequence is TGCGCCAGCAGCCAGGCCGCCGGCGAGGGGGGGTTGTTTAGTGAGCAGTTCTTC. This chain uses TRBV4-1 with TRBJ2-1; TRBD2 is a possible D gene (7 bases). V lost 3 bases and J 9 bases, leaving 27 bases between the germline ends. Per the germline V gene, CDR1 is MGHRA and CDR2 is YSYEKL. The CDR3 has 18 amino acids.

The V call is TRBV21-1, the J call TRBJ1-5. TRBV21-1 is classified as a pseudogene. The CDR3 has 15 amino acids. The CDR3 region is CASSKELGEGQPQHF. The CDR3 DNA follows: TGTGCCAGCAGCAAAGAGTTGGGGGAGGGTCAGCCCCAGCATTTT.

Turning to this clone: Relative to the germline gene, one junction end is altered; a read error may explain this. CDR3 sequence (DNA): TGTGCTAGCAGCCGAGGGACAGGGAATGAGCAGTTCTTC. This sequence encodes CASSRGTGNEQFF. The chain carries TRBV7-7 and TRBJ2-1; 9 bases map to TRBD1. Germline V gene lookup returns CDR1 SSHAT and CDR2 FNYEAQ (reference sequence). The CDR3 consists of 13 residues.

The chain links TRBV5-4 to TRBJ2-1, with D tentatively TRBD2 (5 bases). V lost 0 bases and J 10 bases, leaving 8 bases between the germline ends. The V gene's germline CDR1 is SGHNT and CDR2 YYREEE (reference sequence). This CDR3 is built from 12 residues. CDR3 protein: CASSLGGSEQFF. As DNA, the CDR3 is TGTGCCAGCAGCTTGGGTGGGAGCGAGCAGTTCTTC.

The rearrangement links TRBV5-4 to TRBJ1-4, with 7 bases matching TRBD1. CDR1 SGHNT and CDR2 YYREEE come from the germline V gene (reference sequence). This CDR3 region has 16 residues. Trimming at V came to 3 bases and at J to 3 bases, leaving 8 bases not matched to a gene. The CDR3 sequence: CASSSRGRLPNEKLFF. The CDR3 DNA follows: TGTGCCAGCAGCTCGAGGGGGCGATTGCCTAATGAAAAACTGTTTTTT.

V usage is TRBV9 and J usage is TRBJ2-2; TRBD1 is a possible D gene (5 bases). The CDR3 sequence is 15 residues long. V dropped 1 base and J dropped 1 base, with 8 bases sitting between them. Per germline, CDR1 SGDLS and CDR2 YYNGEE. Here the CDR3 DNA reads TGTGCCAGCAGCGTATACGGACAGAACACCGGGGAGCTGTTTTTT. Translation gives CASSVYGQNTGELFF.

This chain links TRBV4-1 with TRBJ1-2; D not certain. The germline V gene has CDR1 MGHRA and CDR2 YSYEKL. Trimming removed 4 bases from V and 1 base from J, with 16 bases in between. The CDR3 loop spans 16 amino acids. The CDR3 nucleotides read TGCGCCAGCAGCCTACACCCCCGACTTTATAACTATGGCTACACCTTC. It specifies CASSLHPRLYNYGYTF.